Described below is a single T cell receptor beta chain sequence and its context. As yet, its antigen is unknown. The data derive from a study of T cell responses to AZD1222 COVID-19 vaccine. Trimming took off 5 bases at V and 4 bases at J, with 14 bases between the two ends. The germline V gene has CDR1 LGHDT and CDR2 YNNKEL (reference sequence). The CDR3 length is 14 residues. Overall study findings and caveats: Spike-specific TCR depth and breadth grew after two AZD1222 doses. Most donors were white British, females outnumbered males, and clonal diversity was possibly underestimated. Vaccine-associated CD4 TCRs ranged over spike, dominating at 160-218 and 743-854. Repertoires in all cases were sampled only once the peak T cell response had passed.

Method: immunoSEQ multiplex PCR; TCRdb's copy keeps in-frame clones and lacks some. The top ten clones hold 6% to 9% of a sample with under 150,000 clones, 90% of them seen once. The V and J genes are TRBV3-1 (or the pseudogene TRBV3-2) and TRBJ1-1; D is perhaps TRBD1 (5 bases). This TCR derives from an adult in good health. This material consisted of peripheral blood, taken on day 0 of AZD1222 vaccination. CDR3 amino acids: CASSRGGFGTEAFF. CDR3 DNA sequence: TGTGCCAGCAGCAGGGGAGGGTTCGGCACTGAAGCTTTCTTT.